A selection of T cell receptor beta chains follows, all from one sample in a study of CD8+CD57+ T cells in acquired aplastic anemia. TCRdb used MiXCR to reprocess the reads, holding one entry per CDR3 protein. The sample lists some 120,000 distinct CDR3 sequences, about 40% occurring once. Sequencing used sorted CD4+, CD8+, or CD8+CD57+ T cells (not recorded which) from PBMCs. The receptors were gathered from a human donor with aplastic anemia. The CDR3 runs from the conserved cysteine through the conserved F or W. A D gene is named only where the DNA matches it firmly. Some rows have no size entry. The others give once, few or many, or a class for an expanded clone.

TRBJ2-5 TRBV7-2 TRBD1 - TGTGCCAGCAGCTACAGGGGGAAGGAGACCCAGTACTTC CASSYRGKETQYF
TRBJ1-1 TRBV20-1 - many TGCAGTGCTAGAGACCCAGGGACCCTAACTGAAGCTTTCTTT CSARDPGTLTEAFF
TRBJ2-7 TRBV9 TRBD1 many TGTGCCAGCAGCGCCTCGGGACAGGGAGGTGAGCAGTACTTC CASSASGQGGEQYF
TRBJ2-7 TRBV19 - many TGTGCCAGTAGTATAGAAGGGAGGTACGAGCAGTACTTC CASSIEGRYEQYF
TRBJ2-7 TRBV19 - - TGTGCCAGTAGTGCCACCCTTGGCGGTTCCTACGAGCAGTACTTC CASSATLGGSYEQYF
TRBJ2-1 TRBV5-5 - many TGTGCCAGCAGCTTGGCGGGTGTGCACAATGAGCAGTTCTTC CASSLAGVHNEQFF
TRBJ2-3 TRBV24-1 - - TGTGCCACCAGGCAAGGTTTTTACGATACGCAGTATTTT CATRQGFYDTQYF
TRBJ2-1 TRBV7-2 - - TGTGCTAGCAGCTTATTAGGGCAGGGTGAGCGGTTCTTC CASSLLGQGERFF
TRBJ2-2 TRBV10-3 TRBD2 - TGTGCCATCAGTGTTGACCTAGCGGTGAACACCGGGGAGCTGTTTTTT CAISVDLAVNTGELFF
TRBJ1-3 TRBV10-3 - - TGTGCCATCAGTGTTCGCCGACAGGACTCTGGAAACACCATATATTTT CAISVRRQDSGNTIYF
TRBJ1-5 TRBV7-8 TRBD1 - TGTGCCAGCAGCTTGGGGACAGGGTTGTGGCAGCCCCAGCATTTT CASSLGTGLWQPQHF
TRBJ1-1 TRBV19 - - TGTGCCAGTAGTATAAACCTTCCCGGGACTGAAGCTTTCTTT CASSINLPGTEAFF
TRBJ1-1 TRBV7-6 - many TGTGCCAGCAGCTTAGCTGGGTGGGGAGGCACTGAAGCTTTCTTT CASSLAGWGGTEAFF
TRBJ1-1 TRBV24-1 - - TGTGCCACCAGTGACCGCCCGGGACGGAGTGGGACTGAAGCTTTCTTT CATSDRPGRSGTEAFF
TRBJ2-1 TRBV7-9 - many TGTGCCAGCAGCTCCCGGGACGGATACAATGAGCAGTTCTTC CASSSRDGYNEQFF
TRBJ1-5 TRBV6-5 - many TGTGCCAGCAGTTACTCGTCCGGGAATCAGCCCCAGCATTTT CASSYSSGNQPQHF
TRBJ1-1 TRBV19 TRBD1 many TGTGCCAGTAGTATGAGGACAGGGGGAAGGGGCACTGAAGCTTTCTTT CASSMRTGGRGTEAFF
TRBJ1-2 TRBV10-1 - many TGCGCCAGCAGTGAGTCGGCAGGGGTGAACTATGGCTACACCTTC CASSESAGVNYGYTF
TRBJ2-1 TRBV5-5 - - TGTGCCAGCAGCTTTCCTGCTACCGACAATCAGTTCTTC CASSFPATDNQFF
TRBJ1-2 TRBV5-5 - many TGTGCCAGCAGCTTGGCAGGCATCCGCTATGGCTACACCTTC CASSLAGIRYGYTF
TRBJ2-3 TRBV2 - many TGTGCCAGCAGTGCCTCCACAGATACGCAGTATTTT CASSASTDTQYF
TRBJ2-5 TRBV4-3 - many TGCGCCAGCAGCCAAGATTCCGGGGGCGTTCAAGAGACCCAGTACTTC CASSQDSGGVQETQYF
TRBJ2-2 TRBV5-6 - - TGTGCCAGCAGCACCCCCCCCGGGGAGCTGTTTTTT CASSTPPGELFF
TRBJ2-7 TRBV7-3 TRBD1 - TGTGCCAGCAGCTTAACGGGACAGTACGAGCAGTACTTC CASSLTGQYEQYF
TRBJ2-3 TRBV19 - - TGTGCCAGTAGTATTAGCAGGGCTAGGTCAGATACGCAGTATTTT CASSISRARSDTQYF
TRBJ2-4 TRBV20-1 - many TGCAGTGCTAGAGGCCAGGGTGGCAAAAACATTCAGTACTTC CSARGQGGKNIQYF
TRBJ2-3 TRBV15 TRBD1 - TGTGCCACCAGCATCGGACAGGGATCCTTCACAGATACGCAGTATTTT CATSIGQGSFTDTQYF
TRBJ2-3 TRBV5-1 TRBD2 many TGCGCCAGCAGCTTGATAGCGGGGGACCTCACAGATACGCAGTATTTT CASSLIAGDLTDTQYF
TRBJ2-5 TRBV20-1 - many TGCAGTGCTGCTGGACAGCCCCAGTACTTC CSAAGQPQYF
TRBJ2-3 TRBV7-2 - many TGTGCCAGCAGCTTCCCGAAAGGAACAGATACGCAGTATTTT CASSFPKGTDTQYF
TRBJ1-1 TRBV11-2 - many TGTGCCAGCAGCCGTTCGGATGAAGCTTTCTTT CASSRSDEAFF
TRBJ2-1 TRBV5-1 - - TGCGCCAGCAGCTTGGTTTCAGGGCCGGACAATGAGCAGTTCTTC CASSLVSGPDNEQFF
TRBJ1-2 TRBV6-1 - many TGTGCCAGCAGTGTTCAGGGTACCATAAACTATGGCTACACCTTC CASSVQGTINYGYTF
TRBJ1-2 TRBV2 - once TGCGCCAGCAGTCGTCCTCCACATGGCTACACCTTC CASSRPPHGYTF
TRBJ1-2 TRBV20-1 - many TGCAGTGCTAGAGCCCGGCAGGGGTCTAACTATGGCTACACCTTC CSARARQGSNYGYTF
TRBJ2-7 TRBV2 - - TGTGCCAGCATGTTCGGGGGGAGGGGGGCCTACGAGCAGTACTTC CASMFGGRGAYEQYF
TRBJ1-1 TRBV5-5 - few TGTGCCAGCAGCTCACTGTACCGCACTGAAGCTTTCTTT CASSSLYRTEAFF
TRBJ1-2 TRBV2 - once TGTGCCAGCAGACATGATAACTATGGCTACACCTTC CASRHDNYGYTF
TRBJ2-5 TRBV9 - many TGTGCCAGCGGCTGGACTCCGGCGGAGACCCAGTACTTC CASGWTPAETQYF
TRBJ2-7 TRBV7-3 - - TGTGCCAGCAGCGCCTCCGGGACCACCTACGAGCAGTACTTC CASSASGTTYEQYF
TRBJ1-2 TRBV2 TRBD1 - TGTGCCAGCAGTGAAGAGAGGACAGGGATCTATGGCTACACCTTC CASSEERTGIYGYTF
TRBJ1-1 TRBV2 TRBD1 - TGTGCCAGCAGAGGACAGGGGGCAGGCACTGAAGCTTTCTTT CASRGQGAGTEAFF
TRBJ2-1 TRBV24-1 TRBD2 many TGTGCCACCAGTGATTCCGGACTAGCTCCAATGAGGGCGTTCTTC CATSDSGLAPMRAFF
TRBJ1-1 TRBV29-1 - - TGCAGCCGTTGGGGGACCGTGGAGACTGAAGCTTTCTTT CSRWGTVETEAFF